These 10 T cell receptor beta chains share one sample of origin, sequenced in a study of a mutant IDH1 vaccine in newly diagnosed glioma. Libraries were prepared by immunoSEQ multiplex PCR; TCRdb keeps only in-frame clonotypes and omits some of them. The profile shows 33,000 or so clones, around 79% of them singletons. These receptors' targets are unknown. Time point reported: week 35, safety follow-up. All doses held 300 ug of mutant IDH1 20-mer peptide, with topical imiquimod. The sequenced sample was PBMCs, obtained from a glioma patient whose treatment included an IDH1 peptide vaccine. The receptors here all came from a woman aged 25 to 39 with glioma. Some clones in this sample may be carry-over from other donors' samples.

This clone has only a few counts. The rearrangement links TRBV19 to TRBJ1-1; TRBD1 agrees at 10 bases. J gave up 5 bases and V 5 bases, and 8 bases lay outside the gene matches. This CDR3 comprises 15 residues. Looked up from germline, CDR1 is LNHDA and CDR2 is SQIVND (reference sequence). The CDR3 region has the DNA TGTGCCAGTAGTTCCTGGACAGGGGGTAGAACTGAAGCTTTCTTT. It encodes CASSSWTGGRTEAFF.

This chain connects TRBV11-3 to TRBJ2-7; D is tentatively TRBD1 or TRBD2 (5 bases each). Germline values: CDR1 SGHNT, CDR2 YENEEA. V was cut by 5 bases and J by 2 bases, with 10 bases left in between. This CDR3 region has 13 residues. CDR3: CASSTRDAYEQYF. The CDR3 DNA reads as TGTGCCAGCAGCACCCGGGACGCCTACGAGCAGTACTTC.

The table lists this clone with a few counts. The chain links TRBV4-2 to TRBJ1-1; a possible D gene is TRBD1 (5 bases). The CDR3 has 15 amino acids. Germline CDR1 is LGHNA and CDR2 is YNFKEQ. Trimming shortened V by 0 bases and J by 1 base, and 9 bases separated the two germline ends. As DNA, the CDR3 is TGTGCCAGCAGCCAAGACAGGGTTGGGAACACTGAAGCTTTCTTT. Translation: CASSQDRVGNTEAFF.

The V call is TRBV12-2, the J call TRBJ2-5. TRBV12-2 represents a pseudogene. The CDR3 totals 15 residues. This chain's CDR3 is CASRSSGTPEGTQYF. CDR3 DNA: TGTGCAAGTCGCTCTTCCGGGACCCCAGAGGGGACCCAGTACTTC.

The chain combines TRBV18 with TRBJ1-4, with D possibly being TRBD1 (5 bases). Deletions cut 3 bases from V and 7 bases from J, with 9 bases between. CDR1 is KGHSH and CDR2 is LQKENI in the germline V gene. This CDR3 has 13 amino acids. Here the CDR3 DNA reads TGTGCCAGCTCACCGACAGTTAGTGAAAAACTGTTTTTT. Its translation is CASSPTVSEKLFF.

In its sample, this clone was seen a few times. The chain combines TRBV7-8 with TRBJ2-7, with D maybe TRBD1 (6 bases). The CDR3 totals 16 residues. Germline V lookup: CDR1 SGHVS, CDR2 FQNEAQ. Trimming left V 5 bases short and J 2 bases short, with 19 bases between. The DNA of the CDR3 is TGTGCCAGCAGCCCAGGGGTGACAGGCCCTACCTACGAGCAGTACTTC. Residues: CASSPGVTGPTYEQYF.

The chain is built from TRBV29-1 and TRBJ2-6, with a tentative D call TRBD1 (6 bases). Trimming stripped 5 bases from V and 0 bases from J, with 11 bases between. The CDR3 runs to 15 residues. Germline lookup yields CDR1 SQVTM and CDR2 ANQGSEA. Written as DNA, the CDR3 is TGCAGCGTTTACGGACAGCTCTCTGGGGCCAACGTCCTGACTTTC. Translation gives CSVYGQLSGANVLTF.

The chain has TRBV11-2 and TRBJ1-2, with D perhaps TRBD1 (6 bases). The CDR3 covers 15 residues. The germline V and J ends were trimmed by 5 bases and 2 bases, with 15 bases remaining between them. Germline V gene data show CDR1 as SGHAT and CDR2 as FQNNGV. The CDR3: CASSPTMGQNYGYTF. The CDR3 DNA reads TGTGCCAGCAGCCCCACGATGGGACAAAACTATGGCTACACCTTC.

The rearrangement joins TRBV19 to TRBJ2-3; 8 bases are a match to TRBD2. Germline CDR1 and CDR2: LNHDA and SQIVND (reference sequence). The CDR3 spans 13 residues. After removal of 3 bases from V and 7 bases from J, the junction contained 3 bases not matched to a gene. In nucleotides, the CDR3 is TGTGCCAGTAGTATCGGCGGGGGGAATACGCAGTATTTT. Protein: CASSIGGGNTQYF.

The V call is TRBV4-2, the J call TRBJ2-7, with D possibly being TRBD2 (5 bases). Germline loops: CDR1 LGHNA, CDR2 YNFKEQ. The CDR3 is 16 amino acids. V was pared by 1 base and J by 1 base, with 14 bases between. This CDR3 reads CASSQGEGQRSYEQYF. CDR3 DNA: TGTGCCAGCAGCCAAGGAGAGGGCCAGCGGTCCTACGAGCAGTACTTC.